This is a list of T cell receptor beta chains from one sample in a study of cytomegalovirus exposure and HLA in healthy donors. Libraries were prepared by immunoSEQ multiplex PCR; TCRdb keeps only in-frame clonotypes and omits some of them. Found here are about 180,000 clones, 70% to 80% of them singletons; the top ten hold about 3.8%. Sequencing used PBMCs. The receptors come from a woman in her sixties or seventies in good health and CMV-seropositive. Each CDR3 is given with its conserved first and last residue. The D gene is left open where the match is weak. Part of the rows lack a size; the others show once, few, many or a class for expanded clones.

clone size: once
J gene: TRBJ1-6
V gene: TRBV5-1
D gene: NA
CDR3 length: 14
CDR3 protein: CASSLGQNNSPLHF
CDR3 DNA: TGCGCCAGCAGCTTGGGGCAGAATAATTCACCCCTCCACTTT

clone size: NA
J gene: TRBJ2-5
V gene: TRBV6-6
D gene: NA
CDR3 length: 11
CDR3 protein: CASSTKETQYF
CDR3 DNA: TGTGCCAGCAGTACTAAAGAGACCCAGTACTTC

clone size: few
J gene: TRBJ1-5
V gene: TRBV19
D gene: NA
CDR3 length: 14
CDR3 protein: CASSIGQGNQPQHF
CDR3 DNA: TGTGCCAGTAGTATTGGGCAGGGCAATCAGCCCCAGCATTTT

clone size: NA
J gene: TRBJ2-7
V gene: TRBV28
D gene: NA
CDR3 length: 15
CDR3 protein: CASSRDRDSSYEQYF
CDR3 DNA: TGTGCCAGCAGCAGAGACAGGGACTCATCCTACGAGCAGTACTTC

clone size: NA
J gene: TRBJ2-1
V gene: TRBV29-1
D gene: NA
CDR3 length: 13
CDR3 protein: CSVDPSGGNEQFF
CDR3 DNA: TGCAGCGTTGATCCGTCTGGGGGGAATGAGCAGTTCTTC

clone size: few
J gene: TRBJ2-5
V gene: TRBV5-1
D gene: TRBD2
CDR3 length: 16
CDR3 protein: CASSPGTSGGRETQYF
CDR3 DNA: TGCGCCAGCAGCCCCGGGACTAGCGGGGGTAGGGAGACCCAGTACTTC

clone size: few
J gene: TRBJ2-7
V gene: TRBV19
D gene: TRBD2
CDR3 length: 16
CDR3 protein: CASSMPGTSGTVEQYF
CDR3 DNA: TGTGCCAGTAGTATGCCCGGGACTAGCGGGACGGTGGAGCAGTACTTC

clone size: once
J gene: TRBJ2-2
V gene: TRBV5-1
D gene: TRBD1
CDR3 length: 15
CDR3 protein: CASSLDRGRAGELFF
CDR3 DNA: TGCGCCAGCAGCCTGGACAGGGGTCGGGCCGGGGAGCTGTTTTTT

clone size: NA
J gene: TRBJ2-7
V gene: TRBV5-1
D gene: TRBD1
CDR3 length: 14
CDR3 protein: CASSGTGERDEQYF
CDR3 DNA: TGCGCCAGCAGCGGGACAGGGGAGCGGGACGAGCAGTACTTC

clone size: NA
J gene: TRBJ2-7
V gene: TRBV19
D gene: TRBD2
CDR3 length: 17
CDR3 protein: CASSRGTSGSQFYEQYF
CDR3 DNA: TGTGCCAGTAGTCGCGGGACTAGCGGGTCACAATTCTACGAGCAGTACTTC

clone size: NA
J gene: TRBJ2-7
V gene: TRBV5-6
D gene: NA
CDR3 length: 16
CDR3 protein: CASSLSPHDTAYEQYF
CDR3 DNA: TGTGCCAGCAGCTTATCCCCGCACGACACGGCCTACGAGCAGTACTTC